The text below deals with one TCR beta chain. Its specificity is unknown. The investigators reverse transcribed all of the isolated RNA, so they sequenced expressed TCRB transcripts. This table comes from immunoSEQ multiplex PCR, and its TCRdb copy is limited to in-frame clones, with some not included. The data hold some 330,000 clones, with around an eighth observed a single time. This specimen belongs to a study of beta chain features in type 1 diabetes. Findings of the study overall: Shorter TCRB CDR3s, moderately but significantly so, marked every one of the four CD4+ subsets in Type 1 diabetes patients. Insertions were fewer and deletions more numerous at VDJ junctions in type 1 diabetes patients.

This clonotype originated in a woman between 18 and 29 years old with type 1 diabetes. The source material was naive CD4+ T cells from blood.

The CDR3 here is CASTLSGRGTDTQYF. In nucleotides, the CDR3 is TGTGCCAGCACCCTTAGCGGGAGGGGGACAGATACGCAGTATTTT. The J gene is TRBJ2-3, the V gene TRBV7-2, with 11 positions matching TRBD2. CDR3 length: 15 amino acids. Looked up from germline, CDR1 is SGHTA and CDR2 is FQGNSA. V gave up 7 bases and J gave up 3 bases; unmatched junction bases: 6.